The 18 T cell receptor beta chains below were found in one sample sequenced in a study of T cell repertoires in cytomegalovirus infection. These receptors' antigens are unknown. A single record per CDR3 protein comes from TCRdb applying MiXCR to the reads. This sample has approximately 83,000 distinct CDR3 sequences, with more than 20% found just once. Sample: CD8+ T cells from cultured PBMCs, taken from culture after CMV antigen stimulation. The receptors originated from a human donor in good health (CMV status not recorded). Some clones in this sample may be carry-over from other donors' samples.

This clonotype has a count of ten or more. The chain links TRBV12-5 to TRBJ2-5, with TRBD2 identical over 7 bases. The CDR3 is 14 residues long. The ends lost 0 bases at V and 5 bases at J; junction bases unmatched: 3. The V gene's germline CDR1 is LGHNT and CDR2 FRNRAP. The CDR3, as DNA: TGTGCTAGTGGTTTGGTGGACGGGAGGGAGACCCAGTACTTC. This encodes CASGLVDGRETQYF.

In this sample, this clonotype turned up many times. The chain combines TRBV10-3 with TRBJ2-7, with 10 bases matching TRBD2. Germline V gene data show CDR1 as ENHRY and CDR2 as SYGVKD. This CDR3 is built from 13 residues. Unmatched junction bases numbered 8, after V lost 10 bases and J lost 5 bases. DNA for the CDR3: TGTGCCACTAGTGGGACTAGCGAGCACGAGCAGTACTTC. Translation: CATSGTSEHEQYF.

The chain is built from TRBV6-1 and TRBJ2-2, with 11 bases that match TRBD2. Trimming took 7 bases from V and 5 from J; bases not matched to a gene: 9. Germline V gives CDR1 MNHNS, CDR2 SASEGT. The CDR3 length is 16 residues. CDR3 in amino acids: CASNPLAGEGTGELFF. CDR3 nucleotide sequence: TGTGCCAGCAACCCACTAGCGGGAGAGGGGACCGGGGAGCTGTTTTTT.

This clonotype was observed a few times. The genes are TRBV6-5 and TRBJ1-4; the D gene is possibly TRBD1 (6 bases). The CDR3 is 15 amino acids. Trimming removed 5 bases at V and 2 bases at J, with 12 bases between. Germline V lookup: CDR1 MNHEY, CDR2 SVGAGI. In DNA form, the CDR3 reads TGTGCCAGCAGTCCACAGGGATCCACTAATGAAAAACTGTTTTTT. The encoded protein is CASSPQGSTNEKLFF.

V gene TRBV2 combines with J gene TRBJ1-1; 12 bases agree with TRBD1. The CDR3 extends over 15 amino acids. The germline V gene encodes CDR1 SNHLY and CDR2 FYNNEI. CDR3 bases: TGTGCAGCGGGATGGGACAGGGGGCAGAACACTGAAGCTTTCTTT. Its translation is CAAGWDRGQNTEAFF.

This clonotype was detected only a few times. The chain couples TRBV7-9 to TRBJ1-6; D might be TRBD1 (5 bases). The germline V and J ends were trimmed by 7 bases and 14 bases, with 18 bases remaining between them. The CDR3 has 13 residues. From germline, CDR1 is SEHNR and CDR2 FQNEAQ (reference sequence). CDR3 DNA sequence: TGTGCCAGCACGTCAGGAGGGGTAGTCACCCTCCACTTT. Encoded protein: CASTSGGVVTLHF.

In this sample, this clonotype turned up a few times. The chain carries TRBV28 and TRBJ2-2; 8 bases map to TRBD1. This CDR3 spans 14 amino acids. J lost 5 bases, V lost 8 bases, and 7 bases had no gene match. The germline CDR1 and CDR2 sequences are MDHEN and SYDVKM. CDR3 residues: CASGGQGETGELFF. CDR3 sequence (DNA): TGTGCCAGCGGTGGACAGGGAGAAACCGGGGAGCTGTTTTTT.

The chain uses TRBV6-2 or TRBV6-3 and TRBJ2-1, with 10 bases aligning to TRBD1. The germline V gene encodes CDR1 MNHEY and CDR2 SVGEGT. The CDR3 has 18 amino acids. V lost 0 bases to trimming and J lost 5 bases; unmatched junction nucleotides: 10. CDR3 in amino acids: CASSYSRDRGLMDNEQFF. CDR3 bases: TGTGCCAGCAGTTACTCCCGGGACAGGGGCCTTATGGACAATGAGCAGTTCTTC.

The chain couples TRBV7-6 to TRBJ2-1; TRBD2 agrees at 9 bases. CDR1 is SGHVS, CDR2 FNYEAQ, per germline. The CDR3 totals 15 residues. The V and J ends lost 5 bases and 5 bases, in that order; junction bases with no gene match: 7. The CDR3: CASSPPAGGNNEQFF. CDR3 coding DNA: TGTGCCAGCAGCCCCCCGGCGGGGGGGAACAATGAGCAGTTCTTC.

The gene calls are TRBV14 and TRBJ2-5, with TRBD1 matching over 10 bases. The CDR3 spans 15 residues. Per germline, CDR1 SGHDN and CDR2 FVKESK. The J segment lost 3 bases and the V segment lost 1 base, leaving 2 bases of the junction unmatched. This CDR3 is CASSQGGTGEETQYF. DNA for the CDR3: TGTGCCAGCAGCCAAGGGGGGACAGGGGAAGAGACCCAGTACTTC. The variable domain in full, with the rest retrieved from reference TRBV14 and TRBJ2-5, is EAGVTQFPSHSVIEKGQTVTLRCDPISGHDNLYWYRRVMGKEIKFLLHFVKESKQDESGMPNNRFLAERTGGTYSTLKVQPAELEDSGVYFCASSQGGTGEETQYFGPGTRLLVL.

This chain connects TRBV9 to TRBJ2-1, with TRBD1 matching 7 bases. J was trimmed by 7 bases and V by 0 bases; bases with no gene match: 16. Germline V gives CDR1 SGDLS, CDR2 YYNGEE. The CDR3 is made up of 18 amino acids. CDR3 sequence reads: CASSVGFGGTAVWNEQFF. In nucleotides, the CDR3 is TGTGCCAGCAGCGTAGGTTTCGGTGGGACAGCTGTATGGAATGAGCAGTTCTTC. Combining the CDR3 with reference TRBV9 and TRBJ2-1 gives the whole variable domain DSGVTQTPKHLITATGQRVTLRCSPRSGDLSVYWYQQSLDQGLQFLIQYYNGEERAKGNILERFSAQQFPDLHSELNLSSLELGDSALYFCASSVGFGGTAVWNEQFFGPGTRLTVL.

The genes are TRBV5-6 and TRBJ1-1, with a tentative D call TRBD1 (5 bases). Trimming took 2 bases from V and 4 from J, leaving 18 bases between them. The CDR3 sequence is 16 residues long. CDR1 and CDR2 (germline): SGHDT, YYEEEE. The CDR3 sequence is CASSFWGGGARTEAFF. The CDR3 nucleotides are TGTGCCAGCAGCTTTTGGGGGGGTGGGGCCCGCACTGAAGCTTTCTTT.

The table lists this clonotype with many counts. The chain recombines TRBV6-2 or TRBV6-3 with TRBJ2-3; 12 positions agree with TRBD2. The germline V gene encodes CDR1 MNHEY and CDR2 SVGEGT. V gave up 6 bases and J gave up 2 bases; unmatched junction bases: 6. The CDR3 loop spans 16 amino acids. The CDR3 loop is CASRRGLAGNTDTQYF. The CDR3, as DNA: TGTGCCAGCAGACGAGGACTAGCGGGGAACACAGATACGCAGTATTTT.

This clonotype was recorded a few times. This chain joins TRBV4-3 and TRBJ2-1, with 10 positions matching TRBD2. This CDR3 has 15 amino acids. Trimming took 4 bases from V and 7 from J; bases not matched to a gene: 7. Looked up from germline, CDR1 is LGHNA and CDR2 is YSLEER. In nucleotides, the CDR3 is TGCGCCAGCAGCCCGGAAGATAGCGGGGGGAATGAGCAGTTCTTC. The encoded protein is CASSPEDSGGNEQFF.

This clonotype was observed a handful of times. The V call is TRBV4-1, the J call TRBJ2-7, with D possibly matching TRBD1 (5 bases). V lost 3 bases and J lost 4, with 10 bases in between. The CDR3 is made up of 13 amino acids. Germline-derived CDR1 and CDR2 are MGHRA and YSYEKL. CDR3 residues: CASSHQGDYEQYF. Written as DNA, the CDR3 is TGCGCCAGCAGCCACCAGGGTGATTACGAGCAGTACTTC.

This clonotype occurred a few times. V is TRBV5-1 and J is TRBJ2-1; no reliable D call. Germline V lookup: CDR1 SGHRS, CDR2 YFSETQ. Trimming removed 5 bases at V and 3 bases at J, with 12 bases between. The CDR3 spans 14 residues. The CDR3 DNA reads as TGCGCCAGCAGTCCATCCAGTGACTACAATGAGCAGTTCTTC. Its protein product is CASSPSSDYNEQFF.

The table lists this clonotype with a few counts. The chain joins TRBV28 to TRBJ1-2, with D possibly matching TRBD1 (6 bases). The CDR3 spans 17 residues. Germline V gene sequence: CDR1 MDHEN, CDR2 SYDVKM. Trimming pared 7 bases from V and 0 bases from J, leaving 21 bases between. The CDR3 coding sequence is TGTGCCAGCATTTGGGGGCGCCCATCCCCACCTAACTATGGCTACACCTTC. Protein sequence: CASIWGRPSPPNYGYTF.

There are many counts of this clonotype. The chain uses TRBV7-2 and TRBJ1-2; tentative D call: TRBD1 (6 bases). This CDR3 is built from 16 residues. Trimming left V 3 bases short and J 0 bases short, with 14 bases between. The V gene's germline CDR1 is SGHTA and CDR2 FQGNSA. DNA for the CDR3: TGTGCCAGCAGCTTGATAACAGGGTCATCTAACTATGGCTACACCTTC. This codes for CASSLITGSSNYGYTF.